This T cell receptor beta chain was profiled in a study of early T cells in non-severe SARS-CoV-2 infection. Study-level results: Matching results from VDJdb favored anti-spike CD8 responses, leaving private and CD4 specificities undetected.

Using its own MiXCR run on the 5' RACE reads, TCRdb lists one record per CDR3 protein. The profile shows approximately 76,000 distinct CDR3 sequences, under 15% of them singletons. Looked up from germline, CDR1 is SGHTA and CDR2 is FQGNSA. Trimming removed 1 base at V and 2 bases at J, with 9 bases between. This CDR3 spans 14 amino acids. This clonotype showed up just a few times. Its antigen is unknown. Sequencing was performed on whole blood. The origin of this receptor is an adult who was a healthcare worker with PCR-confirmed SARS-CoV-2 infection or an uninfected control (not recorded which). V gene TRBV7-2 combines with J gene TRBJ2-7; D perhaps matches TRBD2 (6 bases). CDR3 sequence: CASSLGGLTYEQYF. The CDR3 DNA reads TGTGCCAGCAGCTTAGGGGGACTGACCTACGAGCAGTACTTC.